This T cell receptor beta chain appears in the sequencing data of a study of blood T cells in healthy people across ages. Study results and limitations: For the donors, CMV status was unknown and possibly confounded expanded clonotype changes. Bulk PBMC profiling left naive and antigen-experienced comparisons inconclusive.

This clonotype showed up just a few times. No antigen is known for it. V shed 6 bases and J 0 bases; nucleotides not matched to a gene: 4. CDR3 length equals 14 residues. A sample-barcoded 5' primer and a J-beta primer mix were used in a second PCR of roughly 7 to 11 cycles. Via MiXCR, TCRdb re-called the 5' RACE reads, giving one row per CDR3 protein. The table lists over 600,000 distinct CDR3 sequences, less than 45% of them singletons, with approximately 31% in the top ten. Source material: blood. The sequence derives from an elderly man in good health. The J gene is TRBJ1-1, the V gene TRBV12-3 or TRBV12-4; 7 bases agree with TRBD1. The DNA of the CDR3 is TGTGCCAGCAGGATCGGGACAGTGAACACTGAAGCTTTCTTT. Translation gives CASRIGTVNTEAFF.